Listed below are T cell receptor beta chains from one sample, sequenced in a study of identical twins. TCRdb reprocessed the 5' RACE reads with MiXCR, giving one entry per CDR3 protein. The table lists 500,000 to 700,000 distinct CDR3 sequences, just over 7% of them singletons. In addition, the sample was reused for a study of yellow fever vaccine responses in identical twins.

Sequencing was performed on PBMCs. The receptor source for this set is a woman under 30 in good health. Each CDR3 is given with its conserved first and last residue. Each record gives: J gene, V gene, D gene, clone size, CDR3 DNA, CDR3 protein. A D gene is named only where the DNA matches it firmly. Some rows have no size entry. The others give once, few or many, or a class for an expanded clone.

J gene: TRBJ2-4
V gene: TRBV11-1
D gene: NA
clone size: many
CDR3 DNA: TGTGCCAGCAGCTTATATCCCTCGAGAGGGCCCGCAAAAAACATTCAGTACTTC
CDR3 protein: CASSLYPSRGPAKNIQYF

J gene: TRBJ1-3
V gene: TRBV4-2
D gene: NA
clone size: many
CDR3 DNA: TGTGCCAGCAGCCAAGATGAGAGCGGGGGTAGTGGAAACACCATATATTTT
CDR3 protein: CASSQDESGGSGNTIYF

J gene: TRBJ2-2
V gene: TRBV5-5
D gene: NA
clone size: many
CDR3 DNA: TGTGCCAGCAGCTTGAAGGGATCTAACACCGGGGAGCTGTTTTTT
CDR3 protein: CASSLKGSNTGELFF

J gene: TRBJ2-1
V gene: TRBV12-3/TRBV12-4
D gene: TRBD1
clone size: NA
CDR3 DNA: TGTGCCAGCAGTTTAGGTGGGACAGGGGGCCATGAGCAGTTCTTC
CDR3 protein: CASSLGGTGGHEQFF

J gene: TRBJ2-3
V gene: TRBV5-1
D gene: TRBD2
clone size: NA
CDR3 DNA: TGCGCCAGCAGCTCACTCCGGTCTAGCGGGAGAGGGATCACAGATACGCAGTATTTT
CDR3 protein: CASSSLRSSGRGITDTQYF

J gene: TRBJ1-2
V gene: TRBV7-9
D gene: NA
clone size: many
CDR3 DNA: TGTGCCAGCAGCGGCACGGGGGGGACGAACTATGGCTACACCTTC
CDR3 protein: CASSGTGGTNYGYTF

J gene: TRBJ2-7
V gene: TRBV3-1
D gene: NA
clone size: NA
CDR3 DNA: TGTGCCAGCAGCCAGCGGGGCAGCTACGAGCAGTACTTC
CDR3 protein: CASSQRGSYEQYF

J gene: TRBJ2-3
V gene: TRBV20-1
D gene: NA
clone size: NA
CDR3 DNA: TGCAGTGCTAGAGATTTTACAGGGCCTAGCACAGATACGCAGTATTTT
CDR3 protein: CSARDFTGPSTDTQYF

J gene: TRBJ2-3
V gene: TRBV29-1
D gene: TRBD2
clone size: few
CDR3 DNA: TGCAGCGTTGAGGGGCGGGGGGCGGACACAGATACGCAGTATTTT
CDR3 protein: CSVEGRGADTDTQYF

J gene: TRBJ2-2
V gene: TRBV21-1
D gene: NA
clone size: NA
CDR3 DNA: TGTGCCAGCAAAACTATGACAGGGGATACGACCGGGGAGCTGTTTTTT
CDR3 protein: CASKTMTGDTTGELFF

J gene: TRBJ2-1
V gene: TRBV20-1
D gene: NA
clone size: few
CDR3 DNA: TGCAGTGCTAGAGAGGCTACGTCGGAGCAGTTCTTC
CDR3 protein: CSAREATSEQFF

J gene: TRBJ2-1
V gene: TRBV15
D gene: TRBD2
clone size: few
CDR3 DNA: TGTGCCACCAGCAGAGACCGTGCTAGCGGGAGGAGCTCCTACAATGAGCAGTTCTTC
CDR3 protein: CATSRDRASGRSSYNEQFF

J gene: TRBJ1-1
V gene: TRBV10-3
D gene: NA
clone size: many
CDR3 DNA: TGTGCCATCAGTGAGATAATGATGAACACTGAAGCTTTCTTT
CDR3 protein: CAISEIMMNTEAFF

J gene: TRBJ1-5
V gene: TRBV7-9
D gene: NA
clone size: few
CDR3 DNA: TGTGCCAGCAGCTCAGGGGTAGGGGGCAATCAGCCCCAGCATTTT
CDR3 protein: CASSSGVGGNQPQHF

J gene: TRBJ2-1
V gene: TRBV12-3/TRBV12-4
D gene: NA
clone size: many
CDR3 DNA: TGTGCCAGCAGCTTGGCGGGGCTCTACAATGAGCAGTTCTTC
CDR3 protein: CASSLAGLYNEQFF

J gene: TRBJ2-3
V gene: TRBV5-1
D gene: TRBD2
clone size: many
CDR3 DNA: TGCGCCAGCAGCTTGGTAAGCGGGGGTACTACAGATACGCAGTATTTT
CDR3 protein: CASSLVSGGTTDTQYF

J gene: TRBJ2-2
V gene: TRBV29-1
D gene: NA
clone size: many
CDR3 DNA: TGCAGCGGGGGACCTGATATGAACACCGGGGAGCTGTTTTTT
CDR3 protein: CSGGPDMNTGELFF

J gene: TRBJ2-1
V gene: TRBV5-1
D gene: NA
clone size: many
CDR3 DNA: TGCGCCAGCAGCCCCCCGACAGCGTTCAATGAGCAGTTCTTC
CDR3 protein: CASSPPTAFNEQFF

J gene: TRBJ2-7
V gene: TRBV2
D gene: TRBD1
clone size: few
CDR3 DNA: TGTGCCAGCGGCTTGGCAGGGGGCTCCTACGAGCAGTACTTC
CDR3 protein: CASGLAGGSYEQYF

J gene: TRBJ2-5
V gene: TRBV2
D gene: TRBD2
clone size: few
CDR3 DNA: TGTGCCAGCAGTACCCGGACTAGCGGGGACAAAGAGACCCAGTACTTC
CDR3 protein: CASSTRTSGDKETQYF

J gene: TRBJ2-1
V gene: TRBV7-9
D gene: NA
clone size: few
CDR3 DNA: TGTGCCAGCAGCTTAGCCAGGACTCTTAGCTCCTACAATGAGCAGTTCTTC
CDR3 protein: CASSLARTLSSYNEQFF

J gene: TRBJ2-1
V gene: TRBV7-9
D gene: NA
clone size: NA
CDR3 DNA: TGTGCCAGCACCCCGGGGGGTGGCAGGGGCGCCTACAATGAGCAGTTCTTC
CDR3 protein: CASTPGGGRGAYNEQFF

J gene: TRBJ2-4
V gene: TRBV20-1
D gene: TRBD2
clone size: few
CDR3 DNA: TGCAGTGCTAGACTAACCGGGACCGGGAGGTCAGCCAAAAACATTCAGTACTTC
CDR3 protein: CSARLTGTGRSAKNIQYF

J gene: TRBJ1-1
V gene: TRBV12-3/TRBV12-4
D gene: TRBD1
clone size: few
CDR3 DNA: TGTGCCAGCAGTTTGAAACAGGGGGCAGCTGAAGCTTTCTTT
CDR3 protein: CASSLKQGAAEAFF

J gene: TRBJ1-2
V gene: TRBV12-3/TRBV12-4
D gene: TRBD1
clone size: many
CDR3 DNA: TGTGCCAGCAGTGGACAGGGGCGAAACTATGGCTACACCTTC
CDR3 protein: CASSGQGRNYGYTF

J gene: TRBJ2-3
V gene: TRBV20-1
D gene: NA
clone size: few
CDR3 DNA: TGCAGTGCTAGAGATATGGGCACAGATACGCAGTATTTT
CDR3 protein: CSARDMGTDTQYF

J gene: TRBJ2-7
V gene: TRBV20-1
D gene: TRBD2
clone size: NA
CDR3 DNA: TGCAGTGCTAGTGGACTAGCCGTCACCTACGAGCAGTACTTC
CDR3 protein: CSASGLAVTYEQYF

J gene: TRBJ2-1
V gene: TRBV29-1
D gene: NA
clone size: NA
CDR3 DNA: TGCAGCGTTGAAGGGGCACCGAGCTCCTACAATGAGCAGTTCTTC
CDR3 protein: CSVEGAPSSYNEQFF

J gene: TRBJ2-1
V gene: TRBV7-9
D gene: TRBD2
clone size: NA
CDR3 DNA: TGTGCCAGCAGCTTTCCTAGCGGGAGAAGGAATGAGCAGTTCTTC
CDR3 protein: CASSFPSGRRNEQFF

J gene: TRBJ2-7
V gene: TRBV25-1
D gene: TRBD2
clone size: many
CDR3 DNA: TGTGCCAGCAGTGAAGGTGGGGCGGGAGTAGACGAGCAGTACTTC
CDR3 protein: CASSEGGAGVDEQYF

J gene: TRBJ2-7
V gene: TRBV10-3
D gene: NA
clone size: NA
CDR3 DNA: TGTGCCATCAGTGAGGCCCCTTTATTCTCGAACTACGAGCAGTACTTC
CDR3 protein: CAISEAPLFSNYEQYF

J gene: TRBJ2-2
V gene: TRBV10-2
D gene: NA
clone size: NA
CDR3 DNA: TGCGCCAGCAGTGAGTCGGACAGACTAGCGAACACCGGGGAGCTGTTTTTT
CDR3 protein: CASSESDRLANTGELFF

J gene: TRBJ2-5
V gene: TRBV9
D gene: NA
clone size: NA
CDR3 DNA: TGTGCCAGCAGCGTAGAACGGGGTCCCCAAGAGACCCAGTACTTC
CDR3 protein: CASSVERGPQETQYF

J gene: TRBJ1-4
V gene: TRBV7-2
D gene: NA
clone size: NA
CDR3 DNA: TGTGCCAGCAGCTTAGGACAGCCGGCAAGAGGATTTTTT
CDR3 protein: CASSLGQPARGFF

J gene: TRBJ2-5
V gene: TRBV2
D gene: NA
clone size: few
CDR3 DNA: TGTGCCGACGAGGGGATGACCCAGTACTTC
CDR3 protein: CADEGMTQYF

J gene: TRBJ2-1
V gene: TRBV11-2
D gene: NA
clone size: many
CDR3 DNA: TGTGCCAGCAGCTTTAGTAGTAGAAGGCTGGTCAATGAGCAGTTCTTC
CDR3 protein: CASSFSSRRLVNEQFF

J gene: TRBJ2-1
V gene: TRBV21-1
D gene: NA
clone size: NA
CDR3 DNA: TGTGCCAGCAGCAAGATAGCGGGGGGGCCAGTTTGTGCTGAGCAGTTCTTC
CDR3 protein: CASSKIAGGPVCAEQFF

J gene: TRBJ1-2
V gene: TRBV5-6
D gene: TRBD1
clone size: many
CDR3 DNA: TGTGCCAGCAGCCTAAACCGCGACAGGGAAGGCTACACCTTC
CDR3 protein: CASSLNRDREGYTF

J gene: TRBJ1-3
V gene: TRBV6-5
D gene: TRBD1
clone size: few
CDR3 DNA: TGTGCCAGCAGTTACGCGACAGGGCTTGGAAACACCATATATTTT
CDR3 protein: CASSYATGLGNTIYF

J gene: TRBJ1-1
V gene: TRBV12-3/TRBV12-4
D gene: NA
clone size: many
CDR3 DNA: TGTGCCAGCAGTTCATGGCAGTCGAACACTGAAGCTTTCTTT
CDR3 protein: CASSSWQSNTEAFF

J gene: TRBJ2-1
V gene: TRBV4-1
D gene: NA
clone size: NA
CDR3 DNA: TGCGCCAGCAGCCAACCACGGGCCGGGATGTGGGTCTACAATGAGCAGTTCTTC
CDR3 protein: CASSQPRAGMWVYNEQFF

J gene: TRBJ1-1
V gene: TRBV14
D gene: NA
clone size: many
CDR3 DNA: TGTGCCAGCAGCCAAGGTTGGGGGAACACTGAAGCTTTCTTT
CDR3 protein: CASSQGWGNTEAFF

J gene: TRBJ2-5
V gene: TRBV2
D gene: TRBD1
clone size: NA
CDR3 DNA: TGTGCCAGCAGTGAGAAAAACAGGGGATCGGAGACCCAGTACTTC
CDR3 protein: CASSEKNRGSETQYF

J gene: TRBJ1-4
V gene: TRBV10-2
D gene: NA
clone size: NA
CDR3 DNA: TGCGCCAGCAGTGATGGGGCCTTTGCGGGGATGAGGGAAAAACTGTTTTTT
CDR3 protein: CASSDGAFAGMREKLFF

J gene: TRBJ2-5
V gene: TRBV12-3/TRBV12-4
D gene: NA
clone size: NA
CDR3 DNA: TGTGCCAGCAGTTTTCCCCATTCGGGGCAAGAGACCCAGTACTTC
CDR3 protein: CASSFPHSGQETQYF

J gene: TRBJ2-1
V gene: TRBV7-2
D gene: NA
clone size: many
CDR3 DNA: TGTGCCAGCAGCTTAGCGCCCGTCAATGAGCAGTTCTTC
CDR3 protein: CASSLAPVNEQFF

J gene: TRBJ2-3
V gene: TRBV5-1
D gene: NA
clone size: few
CDR3 DNA: TGCGCCAGCAGCTTGGGACTAGGTTTAGATACGCAGTATTTT
CDR3 protein: CASSLGLGLDTQYF

J gene: TRBJ2-1
V gene: TRBV5-6
D gene: NA
clone size: NA
CDR3 DNA: TGTGCCAGCAGCAAAACTAGCCGCGGTGAGCAGTTCTTC
CDR3 protein: CASSKTSRGEQFF

J gene: TRBJ2-2
V gene: TRBV6-1
D gene: NA
clone size: NA
CDR3 DNA: TGTGCCAGCAGTGAAGTAGGGGGGGCAAACACCGGGGAGCTGTTTTTT
CDR3 protein: CASSEVGGANTGELFF

J gene: TRBJ2-1
V gene: TRBV5-1
D gene: TRBD2
clone size: NA
CDR3 DNA: TGCGCCAGCAGTTCTACTAGCGGGAGTAGGAATGAGCAGTTCTTC
CDR3 protein: CASSSTSGSRNEQFF

J gene: TRBJ2-1
V gene: TRBV7-9
D gene: TRBD2
clone size: NA
CDR3 DNA: TGTGCCAGCAGTCGGCTAGCGGCTCGTGCGGGTGAGCAGTTCTTC
CDR3 protein: CASSRLAARAGEQFF

J gene: TRBJ1-6
V gene: TRBV11-2
D gene: NA
clone size: few
CDR3 DNA: TGTGCCAGCAGCCCCGAAGCCGTCGTGGATTCACCCCTCCACTTT
CDR3 protein: CASSPEAVVDSPLHF

J gene: TRBJ1-5
V gene: TRBV12-3/TRBV12-4
D gene: NA
clone size: few
CDR3 DNA: TGTGCCAGCAGTTTAGTGAGTGGAGAAGCCCAGCATTTT
CDR3 protein: CASSLVSGEAQHF

J gene: TRBJ1-1
V gene: TRBV28
D gene: NA
clone size: many
CDR3 DNA: TGTGCCAGCAACAGAAGGGGGGTGAACACTGAAGCTTTCTTT
CDR3 protein: CASNRRGVNTEAFF

J gene: TRBJ1-5
V gene: TRBV20-1
D gene: NA
clone size: many
CDR3 DNA: TGCAGTGCTAGTGAGAGGGAAGTTCAGCCCCAGCATTTT
CDR3 protein: CSASEREVQPQHF

J gene: TRBJ2-2
V gene: TRBV5-1
D gene: NA
clone size: NA
CDR3 DNA: TGCGCCAGCAGCTTGTCTAGCGCAGGCACCGGGGAGCTGTTTTTT
CDR3 protein: CASSLSSAGTGELFF

J gene: TRBJ2-1
V gene: TRBV24-1
D gene: TRBD2
clone size: many
CDR3 DNA: TGTGCCACCAGTGAGGATAGGACTAGCGGGATGTACAATGAGCAGTTCTTC
CDR3 protein: CATSEDRTSGMYNEQFF

J gene: TRBJ2-1
V gene: TRBV3-1
D gene: NA
clone size: NA
CDR3 DNA: TGTGCCAGCAGCCCCGAGTATGCTAATGAGCAGTTCTTC
CDR3 protein: CASSPEYANEQFF

J gene: TRBJ2-5
V gene: TRBV20-1
D gene: TRBD2
clone size: many
CDR3 DNA: TGCAGTGCGGGACTAGGGGAGACCCAGTACTTC
CDR3 protein: CSAGLGETQYF